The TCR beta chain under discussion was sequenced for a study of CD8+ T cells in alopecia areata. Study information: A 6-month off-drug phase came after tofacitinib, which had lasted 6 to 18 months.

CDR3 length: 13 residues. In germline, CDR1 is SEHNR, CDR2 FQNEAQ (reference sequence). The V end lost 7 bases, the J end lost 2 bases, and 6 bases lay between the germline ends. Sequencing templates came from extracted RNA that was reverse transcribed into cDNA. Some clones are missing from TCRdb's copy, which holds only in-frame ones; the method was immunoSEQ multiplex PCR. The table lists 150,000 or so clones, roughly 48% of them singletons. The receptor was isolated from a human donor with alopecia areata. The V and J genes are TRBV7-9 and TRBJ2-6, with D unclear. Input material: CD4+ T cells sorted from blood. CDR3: CASTKAGANVLTF. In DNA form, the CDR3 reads TGTGCCAGCACTAAGGCTGGGGCCAACGTCCTGACTTTC.